The present entry profiles one T cell receptor (beta chain) with its context. The sample belongs to a study of shared clonotypes between healthy human individuals. Using immunoSEQ multiplex PCR, the repertoire was profiled, and TCRdb retains in-frame clones only, with some absent. The sample lists over 2 million clones, 85% to 95% seen once, with about 0.41% in the top ten. Trimming at V came to 5 bases and at J to 4 bases, leaving 3 bases not matched to a gene. CDR1 and CDR2 (germline): SGHVS, FNYEAQ. The CDR3 is 13 amino acids. The chain links TRBV7-6 to TRBJ2-7; 9 bases align to TRBD1. Sequenced sample: naive CD4+ T cells from PBMCs. Subset noted: CD45RA+ positively selected. The TCR originated in a man aged 18 to 35 in good health. Some clones in this sample may be carry-over from other donors' samples. CDR3 coding DNA: TGTGCCAGCAGCCAACAGGGGGCTTACGAGCAGTACTTC. This gives the protein CASSQQGAYEQYF.